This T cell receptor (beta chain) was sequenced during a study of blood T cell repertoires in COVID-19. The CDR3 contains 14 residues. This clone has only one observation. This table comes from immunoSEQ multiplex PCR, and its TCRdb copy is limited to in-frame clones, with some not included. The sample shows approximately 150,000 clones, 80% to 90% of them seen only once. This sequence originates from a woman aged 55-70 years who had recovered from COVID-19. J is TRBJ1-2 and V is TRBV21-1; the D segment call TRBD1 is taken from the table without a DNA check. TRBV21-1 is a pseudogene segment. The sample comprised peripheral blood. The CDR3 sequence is CASSKDSGSEGYTF. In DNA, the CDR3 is TGTGCCAGCAGCAAGGATTCAGGGTCGGAAGGCTACACCTTC.